These 24 T cell receptor beta chains originate from one sample sequenced in a study of T-cell reconstitution after alpha-beta-depleted transplantation in children. Preparation of the TCRbeta library used unique molecular identifiers. TCRdb re-analysed the PCR reads in MiXCR, keeping a single row per CDR3 protein. The table lists around 600,000 distinct CDR3 sequences, roughly 15% of them singletons. The source material was PBMCs from the stem cell graft donor, sampled from the stem cell graft. All receptors derive from a human donor who donated a stem cell graft to a child with acute myeloid leukemia.

This clonotype was counted ten times or more. This chain connects TRBV20-1 to TRBJ1-1, with TRBD1 matching 8 bases. Losses at the gene ends were 3 bases for V and 0 bases for J; bases not matched to a gene: 3. There are 14 residues in the CDR3. Germline CDR1 DFQATT, CDR2 SNEGSKA (reference sequence). In DNA form, the CDR3 reads TGCAGTGCTAGCAAGACAGGGGTGAACACTGAAGCTTTCTTT. Translation gives CSASKTGVNTEAFF.

This clonotype was counted ten times or more. J is TRBJ1-5 and V is TRBV20-1; D is possibly TRBD1 (6 bases). CDR3 length: 14 amino acids. Trimming cost V 5 bases and J 0 bases, with 11 bases left between them. Germline assignment: CDR1 DFQATT and CDR2 SNEGSKA (reference sequence). As DNA, the CDR3 is TGCAGTGCTTCGACAGGCGGTAGCAATCAGCCCCAGCATTTT. As protein: CSASTGGSNQPQHF.

The V call is TRBV7-2, the J call TRBJ2-7; either TRBD1 or TRBD2 may fit D (5 bases each). This CDR3 has 15 amino acids. V lost 2 bases and J lost 7, with 18 bases in between. Germline assignment: CDR1 SGHTA and CDR2 FQGNSA. The CDR3 loop reads CASSLFAGADWEQYF. In DNA, the CDR3 is TGTGCCAGCAGCTTATTTGCCGGGGCAGACTGGGAGCAGTACTTC.

This clonotype showed up just a few times. This chain links TRBV24-1 with TRBJ2-2, with D possibly matching TRBD2 (7 bases). There are 18 residues in the CDR3. Germline V gives CDR1 KGHDR, CDR2 SFDVKD. V was pared by 3 bases and J by 4 bases, with 20 bases between. In DNA form, the CDR3 reads TGTGCCACCAGTGATAAGGGCGGGGGCGCCCTCAGCACCGGGGAGCTGTTTTTT. Translating gives CATSDKGGGALSTGELFF.

This clonotype has a handful of counts. The chain uses TRBV18 and TRBJ1-2, with D possibly TRBD1 on 6 matching bases. From germline, CDR1 is KGHSH and CDR2 LQKENI. Trimming removed 1 base from V and 2 bases from J, with 14 bases in between. CDR3 length: 16 residues. CDR3 in amino acids: CASSPRTGLDNYGYTF. The CDR3 DNA reads as TGTGCCAGCTCACCACGTACAGGGCTGGACAACTATGGCTACACCTTC.

This clonotype was detected only a few times. This chain joins TRBV7-2 and TRBJ1-5; D call uncertain. CDR1 and CDR2 (germline): SGHTA, FQGNSA. This CDR3 comprises 13 residues. Trimming stripped 5 bases from V and 3 bases from J, with 8 bases between. The CDR3 coding sequence is TGTGCCAGCAGCAACCAGATCAATCAGCCCCAGCATTTT. Translation gives CASSNQINQPQHF.

V gene TRBV20-1 combines with J gene TRBJ1-1; the match to TRBD1 covers 7 bases. Trimming cost V 4 bases and J 6 bases; bases outside gene matches: 5. The CDR3 has 12 amino acids. Germline assignment: CDR1 DFQATT and CDR2 SNEGSKA (reference sequence). The CDR3 here is CSAKDRVPEAFF. CDR3 coding DNA: TGCAGTGCTAAAGACAGGGTCCCTGAAGCTTTCTTT.

With regard to this clonotype: Relative to the germline gene, one junction end is altered; a read error may explain this. This rearrangement joins TRBV20-1 to TRBJ1-1, with D possibly matching TRBD1 (5 bases). Germline V gene sequence: CDR1 DFQATT, CDR2 SNEGSKA (reference sequence). The CDR3 runs to 16 residues. DNA for the CDR3: TGCGGTGCTAGAGGGGCGTTGGTGGGGCTGAACACTGAAGCTTTCTTT. As protein: CGARGALVGLNTEAFF.

A few counts support this clonotype. This chain links TRBV29-1 with TRBJ2-3; D may be TRBD1 (6 bases). This CDR3 region has 15 residues. Germline CDR1 SQVTM, CDR2 ANQGSEA. Trimming stripped 6 bases from V and 4 bases from J, with 20 bases between. The CDR3 sequence: CSVGVGAWAADTQYF. DNA for the CDR3: TGCAGCGTCGGGGTGGGGGCGTGGGCGGCAGATACGCAGTATTTT.

This clonotype was seen a few times. This chain connects TRBV12-3 or TRBV12-4 to TRBJ1-5; D ambiguous. The CDR3 runs 14 residues. The V gene lost 4 bases and the J gene lost 7 bases, with 14 bases spanning the gap. The CDR3 DNA reads TGTGCCAGCAGTTCCCAGGTAGCTAGACAGCCCCAGCATTTT. Its translation: CASSSQVARQPQHF.

This clonotype has only a few counts. V is TRBV28 and J is TRBJ1-1; unclear D gene. The CDR3 has 13 amino acids. Trimming stripped 10 bases from V and 0 bases from J, with 12 bases between. Germline V gives CDR1 MDHEN, CDR2 SYDVKM. The CDR3 DNA sequence: TGTGCCACCGCTGACACTATGAACACTGAAGCTTTCTTT. Protein sequence: CATADTMNTEAFF.

This clonotype has at least ten counts. The chain employs TRBV6-5 and TRBJ1-5; D ambiguous. V gave up 2 bases and J gave up 7 bases, with 12 bases separating them. CDR1 MNHEY and CDR2 SVGAGI come from the germline V gene. This CDR3 is 14 amino acids long. This CDR3 reads CASSYEGGRQPQHF. The CDR3, as DNA: TGTGCCAGCAGTTACGAGGGTGGGCGACAGCCCCAGCATTTT.

On this clonotype itself: Relative to the germline gene, one junction end is altered; a read error may explain this. This chain links TRBV18 with TRBJ2-7; 7 nucleotides align to TRBD1. The CDR3 consists of 14 residues. CDR1 is KGHSH, CDR2 LQKENI, per germline. The CDR3 bases are TGTGCCAGGTCACTCTGGGACAGTCCCTACGAGCAGTACTTC. This gives the protein CARSLWDSPYEQYF. Full variable domain (remainder filled in from reference TRBV18 and TRBJ2-7): NAGVMQNPRHLVRRRGQEARLRCSPMKGHSHVYWYRQLPEEGLKFMVYLQKENIIDESGMPKERFSAEFPKEGPSILRIQQVVRGDSAAYFCARSLWDSPYEQYFGPGTRLTVT.

The CDR3 loop is CATSDGGVRNEQFF. CDR3 DNA sequence: TGTGCCACCAGTGACGGGGGGGTTCGAAATGAGCAGTTCTTC. The chain carries TRBV24-1 and TRBJ2-1; TRBD2 agrees at 8 bases. Trimming took 4 bases from V and 7 from J; bases not matched to a gene: 5. This CDR3 comprises 14 residues. CDR1 is KGHDR, CDR2 SFDVKD, per germline.

There are many counts of this clonotype. V gene TRBV5-1 combines with J gene TRBJ1-1; D gene unclear. CDR1 is SGHRS and CDR2 is YFSETQ in the germline V gene. CDR3 length: 12 residues. Trimming pared 0 bases from V and 4 bases from J, leaving 4 bases between. The CDR3 DNA reads TGCGCCAGCAGCTTGGAGAGCACTGAAGCTTTCTTT. It specifies CASSLESTEAFF.

Here the CDR3 reads CASSPSLSGGLYNEQFF. In nucleotides, the CDR3 is TGTGCCAGCAGCCCCTCCCTGAGCGGGGGCCTCTACAATGAGCAGTTCTTC. The J gene is TRBJ2-1, the V gene TRBV7-3; 8 bases map to TRBD2. CDR1 SGHTA and CDR2 FQGTGA come from the germline V gene. V dropped 5 bases and J dropped 3; count of bases not matched to a gene: 12. This CDR3 is built from 17 residues.

This clonotype was detected a few times. This sequence joins TRBV7-3 and TRBJ2-2, with a tentative D call TRBD1 (6 bases). CDR1 is SGHTA and CDR2 is FQGTGA in the germline V gene. This CDR3 spans 15 amino acids. Trimming removed 6 bases from V and 0 bases from J, with 11 bases in between. CDR3: CASSQDRTNTGELFF. CDR3 DNA sequence: TGTGCCAGCAGTCAAGACAGGACGAACACCGGGGAGCTGTTTTTT. The full variable domain, with the rest looked up from reference TRBV7-3 and TRBJ2-2, is GAGVSQTPSNKVTEKGKYVELRCDPISGHTALYWYRQSLGQGPEFLIYFQGTGAADDSGLPNDRFFAVRPEGSVSTLKIQRTERGDSAVYLCASSQDRTNTGELFFGEGSRLTVL.

This clonotype was detected ten times or more. The chain is built from TRBV7-2 and TRBJ2-3, with D perhaps TRBD2 (5 bases). Trimming stripped 1 base from V and 6 bases from J, with 11 bases between. Looked up from germline, CDR1 is SGHTA and CDR2 is FQGNSA. The CDR3 loop spans 14 amino acids. In DNA, the CDR3 is TGTGCCAGCAGCTTAGGGTCCTTAGCGGATACGCAGTATTTT. Encoded protein: CASSLGSLADTQYF.

CDR3 nucleotide sequence: TGTGCCAGCAGTTTAACGGTCCAGGGGGCCGGGGAGCTGTTTTTT. Its translation: CASSLTVQGAGELFF. This rearrangement joins TRBV12-3 or TRBV12-4 to TRBJ2-2; 7 nucleotides align to TRBD1. The CDR3 covers 15 residues. With V trimmed by 2 bases and J by 6 bases, 6 bases remained unmatched.

The chain combines TRBV27 with TRBJ2-2, with TRBD1 matching 9 bases. Trimming cost V 7 bases and J 7 bases; bases outside gene matches: 10. The CDR3 has 15 residues. Germline-derived CDR1 and CDR2 are MNHEY and SMNVEV (reference sequence). DNA of the CDR3: TGTGCCAGCACTCACGGACAGGGGTATGGCGGGGAGCTGTTTTTT. The encoded protein is CASTHGQGYGGELFF.

The chain is built from TRBV7-2 and TRBJ2-2; no clear D gene. Trimming removed 2 bases at V and 6 bases at J, with 7 bases between. There are 13 residues in the CDR3. The germline V gene has CDR1 SGHTA and CDR2 FQGNSA. The CDR3 DNA sequence: TGTGCCAGCAGCTTAATCACCGCCGGGGAGCTGTTTTTT. Encoded protein: CASSLITAGELFF.

This clonotype was seen a few times. The rearrangement joins TRBV28 to TRBJ2-1, with 8 positions matching TRBD2. V shed 3 bases, J shed 2 bases, and the junction held 9 bases outside the gene matches. The CDR3 is 17 residues long. CDR1 MDHEN and CDR2 SYDVKM come from the germline V gene. CDR3 amino acids: CASSLASGGTPYNEQFF. CDR3 in DNA: TGTGCCAGCAGTTTGGCCAGCGGGGGCACCCCCTACAATGAGCAGTTCTTC. Combining the CDR3 with reference TRBV28 and TRBJ2-1 gives the whole variable domain DVKVTQSSRYLVKRTGEKVFLECVQDMDHENMFWYRQDPGLGLRLIYFSYDVKMKEKGDIPEGYSVSREKKERFSLILESASTNQTSMYLCASSLASGGTPYNEQFFGPGTRLTVL.

In this sample, this clonotype turned up a few times. The CDR3 region has the DNA TGTGCCAGCAGCTTGAAGACAGACGAGCAGTACGTC. Its protein product is CASSLKTDEQYV. This chain uses TRBV5-8 with TRBJ2-7, with D possibly matching TRBD1 (5 bases). Germline-derived CDR1 and CDR2 are SGHTS and YDEGEE. Deletions cut 1 base from V and 5 bases from J, with 7 bases between. The CDR3 covers 12 residues.

Ten or more counts support this clonotype. V is TRBV20-1 and J is TRBJ1-5; D may be TRBD1 (5 bases). This CDR3 region has 13 residues. Trimming shortened V by 5 bases and J by 1 base, and 9 bases separated the two germline ends. Germline V gene lookup returns CDR1 DFQATT and CDR2 SNEGSKA (reference sequence). The CDR3 bases are TGCAGTGCTCACCGGGACAGCAATCAGCCCCAGCATTTT. Residues: CSAHRDSNQPQHF.